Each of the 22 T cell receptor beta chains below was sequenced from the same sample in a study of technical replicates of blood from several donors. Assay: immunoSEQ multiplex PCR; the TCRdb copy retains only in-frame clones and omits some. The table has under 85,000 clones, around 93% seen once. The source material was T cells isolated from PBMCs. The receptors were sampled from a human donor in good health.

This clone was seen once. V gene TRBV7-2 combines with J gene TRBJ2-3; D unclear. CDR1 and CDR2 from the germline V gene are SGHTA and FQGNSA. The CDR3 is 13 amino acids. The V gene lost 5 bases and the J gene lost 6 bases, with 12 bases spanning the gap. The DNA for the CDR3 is TGTGCCAGCAGCCCCAACCCCCGGGATACGCAGTATTTT. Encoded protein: CASSPNPRDTQYF.

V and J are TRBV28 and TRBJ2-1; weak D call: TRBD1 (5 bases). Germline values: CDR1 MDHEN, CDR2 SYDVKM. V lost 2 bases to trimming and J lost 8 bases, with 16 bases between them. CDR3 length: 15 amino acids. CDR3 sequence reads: CASSLGPGRTDEQFF. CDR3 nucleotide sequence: TGTGCCAGCAGTTTAGGGCCAGGGCGTACGGATGAGCAGTTCTTC.

CDR3 sequence reads: CASNRGEAFF. The CDR3 DNA reads as TGTGCCAGCAATAGGGGGGAAGCTTTCTTT. The chain has TRBV6-5 and TRBJ1-1; a weak D match, TRBD1 (6 bases). Germline assignment: CDR1 MNHEY and CDR2 SVGAGI. The CDR3 has 10 amino acids. V lost 7 bases, J lost 8 bases, and 8 bases lay in between.

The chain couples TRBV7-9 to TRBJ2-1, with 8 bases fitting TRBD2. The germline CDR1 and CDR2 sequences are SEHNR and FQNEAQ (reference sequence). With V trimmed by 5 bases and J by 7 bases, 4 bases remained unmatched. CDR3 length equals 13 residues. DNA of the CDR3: TGTGCCAGCAGCGTTCCTAGCGGGAATGAGCAGTTCTTC. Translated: CASSVPSGNEQFF.

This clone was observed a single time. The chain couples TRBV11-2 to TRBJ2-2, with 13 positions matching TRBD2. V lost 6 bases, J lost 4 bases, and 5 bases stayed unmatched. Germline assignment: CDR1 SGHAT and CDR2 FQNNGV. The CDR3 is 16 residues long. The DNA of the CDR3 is TGTGCCAGCAGTTTCGGACTAGCGGGGGTCACCGGGGAGCTGTTTTTT. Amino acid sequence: CASSFGLAGVTGELFF. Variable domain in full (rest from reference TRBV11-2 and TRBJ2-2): EAGVAQSPRYKIIEKRQSVAFWCNPISGHATLYWYQQILGQGPKLLIQFQNNGVVDDSQLPKDRFSAERLKGVDSTLKIQPAKLEDSAVYLCASSFGLAGVTGELFFGEGSRLTVL.

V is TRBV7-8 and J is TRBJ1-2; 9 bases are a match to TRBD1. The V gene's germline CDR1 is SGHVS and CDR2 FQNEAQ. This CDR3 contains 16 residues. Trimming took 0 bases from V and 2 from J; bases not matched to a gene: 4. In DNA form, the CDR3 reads TGTGCCAGCAGCTTAGCCGGGACAGGGTACAACTATGGCTACACCTTC. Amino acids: CASSLAGTGYNYGYTF. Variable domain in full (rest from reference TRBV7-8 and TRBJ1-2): GAGVSQSPRYKVAKRGQDVALRCDPISGHVSLFWYQQALGQGPEFLTYFQNEAQLDKSGLPSDRFFAERPEGSVSTLKIQRTQQEDSAVYLCASSLAGTGYNYGYTFGSGTRLTVV.

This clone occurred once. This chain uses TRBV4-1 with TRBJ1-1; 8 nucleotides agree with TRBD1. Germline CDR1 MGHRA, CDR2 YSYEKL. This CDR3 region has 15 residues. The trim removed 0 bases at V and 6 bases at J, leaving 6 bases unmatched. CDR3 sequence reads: CASSQDPGGGAEAFF. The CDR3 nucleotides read TGCGCCAGCAGCCAAGACCCAGGGGGCGGAGCTGAAGCTTTCTTT.

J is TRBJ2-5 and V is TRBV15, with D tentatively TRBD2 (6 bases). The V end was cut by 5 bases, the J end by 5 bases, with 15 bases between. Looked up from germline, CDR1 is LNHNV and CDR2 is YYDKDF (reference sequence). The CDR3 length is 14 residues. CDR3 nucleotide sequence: TGTGCCACCAGCGCCCGCGGAGGGTGGGAGACCCAGTACTTC. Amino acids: CATSARGGWETQYF.

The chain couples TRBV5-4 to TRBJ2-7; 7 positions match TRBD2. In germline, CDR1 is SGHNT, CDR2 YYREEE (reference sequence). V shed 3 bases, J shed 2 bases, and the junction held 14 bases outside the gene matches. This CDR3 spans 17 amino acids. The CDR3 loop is CASSSAKLGGWAYEQYF. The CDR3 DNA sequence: TGTGCCAGCAGCTCGGCGAAGCTGGGAGGGTGGGCCTACGAGCAGTACTTC.

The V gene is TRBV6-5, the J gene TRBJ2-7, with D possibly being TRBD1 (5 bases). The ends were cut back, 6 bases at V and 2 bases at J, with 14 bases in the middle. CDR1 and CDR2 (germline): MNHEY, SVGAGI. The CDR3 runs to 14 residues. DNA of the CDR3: TGTGCCAGCAGCCAGGGCCCAGGACCCTACGAGCAGTACTTC. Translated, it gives CASSQGPGPYEQYF.

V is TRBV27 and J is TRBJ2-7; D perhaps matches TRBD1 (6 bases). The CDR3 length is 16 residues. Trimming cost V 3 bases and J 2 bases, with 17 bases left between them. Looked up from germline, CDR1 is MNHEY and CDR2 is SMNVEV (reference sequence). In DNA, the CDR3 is TGTGCCAGCAGTTTCTTTCCGACGGGACAAACCTACGAGCAGTACTTC. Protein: CASSFFPTGQTYEQYF.

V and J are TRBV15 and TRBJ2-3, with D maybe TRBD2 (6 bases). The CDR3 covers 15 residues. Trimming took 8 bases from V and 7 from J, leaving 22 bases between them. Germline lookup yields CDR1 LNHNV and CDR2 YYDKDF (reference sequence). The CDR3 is CATQDPGLSLHTQYF. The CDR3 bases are TGTGCCACCCAAGATCCGGGACTTTCCCTCCATACGCAGTATTTT.

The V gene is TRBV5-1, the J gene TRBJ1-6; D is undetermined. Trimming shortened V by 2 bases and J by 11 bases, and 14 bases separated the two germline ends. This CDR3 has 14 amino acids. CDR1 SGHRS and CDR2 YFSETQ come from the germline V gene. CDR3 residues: CASSFASPETPLHF. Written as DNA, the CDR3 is TGCGCCAGCAGCTTTGCCAGCCCGGAGACACCCCTCCACTTT.

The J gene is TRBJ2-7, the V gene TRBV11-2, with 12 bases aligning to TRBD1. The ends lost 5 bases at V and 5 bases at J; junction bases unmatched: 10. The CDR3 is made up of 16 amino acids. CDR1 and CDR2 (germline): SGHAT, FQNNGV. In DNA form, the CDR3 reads TGTGCCAGCAGCCCCACCGGGACAGGGGGCCGCGACGAGCAGTACTTC. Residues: CASSPTGTGGRDEQYF. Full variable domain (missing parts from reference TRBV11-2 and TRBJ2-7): EAGVAQSPRYKIIEKRQSVAFWCNPISGHATLYWYQQILGQGPKLLIQFQNNGVVDDSQLPKDRFSAERLKGVDSTLKIQPAKLEDSAVYLCASSPTGTGGRDEQYFGPGTRLTVT.

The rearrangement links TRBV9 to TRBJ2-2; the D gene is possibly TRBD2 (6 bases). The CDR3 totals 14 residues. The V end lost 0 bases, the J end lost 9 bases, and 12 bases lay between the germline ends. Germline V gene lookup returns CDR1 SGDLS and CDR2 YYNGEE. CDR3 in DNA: TGTGCCAGCAGCGTAGCCCCCGGGGGTTGGGAGCTGTTTTTT. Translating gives CASSVAPGGWELFF.

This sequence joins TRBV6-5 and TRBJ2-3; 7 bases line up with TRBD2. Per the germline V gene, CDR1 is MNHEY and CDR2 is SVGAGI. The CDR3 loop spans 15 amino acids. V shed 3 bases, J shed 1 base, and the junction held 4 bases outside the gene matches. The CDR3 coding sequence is TGTGCCAGCAGTTATGGGGCGGGGGGCACAGATACGCAGTATTTT. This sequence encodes CASSYGAGGTDTQYF.

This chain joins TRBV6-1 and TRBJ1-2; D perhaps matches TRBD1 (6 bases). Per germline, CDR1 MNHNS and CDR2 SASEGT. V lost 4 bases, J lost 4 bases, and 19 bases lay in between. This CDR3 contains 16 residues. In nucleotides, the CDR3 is TGTGCCAGCAGTGCTACGCAAGGGGGGGCCCTCTATGGCTACACCTTC. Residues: CASSATQGGALYGYTF.

The CDR3 DNA is TGTGCCATCAGCTACCAGCGTGTAGGAAGGCATTTTGACGAGCAGTACTTC. Its translation is CAISYQRVGRHFDEQYF. V is TRBV10-3 and J is TRBJ2-7; D uncertain. V was pared by 6 bases and J by 5 bases, with 26 bases between. Germline V lookup: CDR1 ENHRY, CDR2 SYGVKD. This CDR3 comprises 17 residues.

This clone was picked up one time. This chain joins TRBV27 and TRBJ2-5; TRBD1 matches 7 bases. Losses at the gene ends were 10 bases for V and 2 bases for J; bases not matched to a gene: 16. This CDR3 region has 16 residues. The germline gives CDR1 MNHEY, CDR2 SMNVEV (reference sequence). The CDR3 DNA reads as TGTGCCACCCGAAAATCCGACAGGGTCGTACAAGAGACCCAGTACTTC. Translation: CATRKSDRVVQETQYF.

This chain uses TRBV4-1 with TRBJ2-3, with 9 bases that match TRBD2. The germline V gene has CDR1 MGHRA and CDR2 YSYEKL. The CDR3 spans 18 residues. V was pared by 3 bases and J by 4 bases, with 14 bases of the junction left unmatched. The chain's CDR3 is CASSHSSPVAGAADTQYF. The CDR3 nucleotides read TGCGCCAGCAGCCATAGTTCACCAGTAGCGGGAGCGGCAGATACGCAGTATTTT.

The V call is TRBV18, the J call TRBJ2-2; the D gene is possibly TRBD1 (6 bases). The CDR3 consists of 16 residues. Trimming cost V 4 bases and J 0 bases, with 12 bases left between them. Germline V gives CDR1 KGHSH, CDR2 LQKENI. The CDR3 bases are TGTGCCAGCTCACTTGGACAGCCGTCGAACACCGGGGAGCTGTTTTTT. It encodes CASSLGQPSNTGELFF.

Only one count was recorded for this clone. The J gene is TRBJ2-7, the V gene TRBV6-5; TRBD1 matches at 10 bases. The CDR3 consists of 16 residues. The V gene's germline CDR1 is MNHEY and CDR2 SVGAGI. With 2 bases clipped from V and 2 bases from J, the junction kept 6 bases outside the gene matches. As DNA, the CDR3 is TGTGCCAGCAGTTACGCGGGACAGGGGCAAACCTACGAGCAGTACTTC. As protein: CASSYAGQGQTYEQYF.